Below, 31 T cell receptor beta chains from the same sample are listed, as sequenced in a study of CD8+ T cells in alopecia areata. Documented treatment: oral pan-JAK inhibitor, 5-10 mg twice daily. Following extraction, RNA underwent reverse transcription to cDNA, which served as the sequencing template. Using immunoSEQ multiplex PCR, the repertoire was profiled, and TCRdb retains in-frame clones only, with some absent. The sample lists some 200,000 clones; roughly 40% were seen once. The material sequenced was CD4+ T cells sorted from blood, taken at approximately week 37, from a patient treated with tofacitinib. The receptors here all came from a human donor with alopecia areata.

The chain links TRBV5-1 to TRBJ1-1; perhaps TRBD1 as D (6 bases). V was clipped by 4 bases and J by 0 bases, with 10 bases between them. This CDR3 has 14 residues. Germline loops: CDR1 SGHRS, CDR2 YFSETQ. The CDR3 sequence is CASSPTGLNTEAFF. For the CDR3, the DNA is TGCGCCAGCAGCCCGACAGGACTGAACACTGAAGCTTTCTTT.

V gene TRBV28 combines with J gene TRBJ2-3; D is uncertain. Trimming removed 3 bases at V and 0 bases at J, with 13 bases between. This CDR3 has 16 amino acids. Germline V lookup: CDR1 MDHEN, CDR2 SYDVKM. This chain's CDR3 is CASSFGPRTSTDTQYF. Here the CDR3 DNA reads TGTGCCAGCAGTTTCGGTCCCAGAACTAGCACAGATACGCAGTATTTT.

This clone was seen just once. This rearrangement joins TRBV30 to TRBJ1-2; D remains unclear. CDR1 is GTSNPN and CDR2 is SVGIG in the germline V gene (reference sequence). The CDR3 has 10 amino acids. V was shortened by 5 bases and J by 0 bases, with 1 base between the two germline ends. CDR3 DNA sequence: TGTGCCTGGGCTAACTATGGCTACACCTTC. The encoded protein is CAWANYGYTF.

The genes are TRBV6-5 and TRBJ1-4; D is perhaps TRBD1 (6 bases). There are 14 residues in the CDR3. Trimming removed 4 bases at V and 8 bases at J, with 14 bases between. CDR1 MNHEY and CDR2 SVGAGI come from the germline V gene. The CDR3 coding sequence is TGTGCCAGCAGTTCAGGGGCCCTAGACGAAAAACTGTTTTTT. Translation gives CASSSGALDEKLFF.

CDR3: CASSQLSLQETQYF. In nucleotides, the CDR3 is TGTGCCAGCAGCCAACTGTCACTCCAAGAGACCCAGTACTTC. This chain links TRBV14 with TRBJ2-5; D call uncertain. The CDR3 has 14 residues. Germline assignment: CDR1 SGHDN and CDR2 FVKESK. V was clipped by 2 bases and J by 1 base, with 8 bases between them.

This chain uses TRBV4-1 with TRBJ2-3; D may be TRBD2 (6 bases). This CDR3 contains 16 residues. Germline-derived CDR1 and CDR2 are MGHRA and YSYEKL. Deletions cut 0 bases from V and 0 bases from J, with 10 bases between. The CDR3, as DNA: TGCGCCAGCAGCCAAGATCGCGGGACCAGCACAGATACGCAGTATTTT. Translated, it gives CASSQDRGTSTDTQYF.

At least ten counts were recorded for this clone. This sequence joins TRBV29-1 and TRBJ2-7; D uncertain. The CDR3 is made up of 13 amino acids. CDR1 is SQVTM, CDR2 ANQGSEA, per germline. V gave up 4 bases and J gave up 7 bases, with 17 bases separating them. The CDR3 region is CSVAHLELGEQYF. The CDR3 region has the DNA TGCAGCGTTGCTCACTTGGAGCTGGGGGAGCAGTACTTC.

This chain connects TRBV7-9 to TRBJ2-3; D is undetermined. The CDR3 totals 12 residues. V lost 6 bases to trimming and J lost 9 bases, with 13 bases between them. Germline V CDR1 and CDR2: SEHNR, FQNEAQ (reference sequence). The CDR3 protein is CASSLDQDTQYF. The DNA for the CDR3 is TGTGCCAGCAGTCTTGACCAGGACACGCAGTATTTT.

The rearrangement links TRBV11-2 to TRBJ2-2; 10 positions match TRBD1. V shed 5 bases, J shed 5 bases, and the junction held 5 bases outside the gene matches. The CDR3 runs 15 residues. In germline, CDR1 is SGHAT, CDR2 FQNNGV. The CDR3 DNA is TGTGCCAGCAGCCGGAGGACAGGGGGGACCGGGGAGCTGTTTTTT. Translated, it gives CASSRRTGGTGELFF.

The chain recombines TRBV9 with TRBJ2-5; TRBD1 matches at 7 bases. J gave up 1 base and V 3 bases, and 9 bases lay outside the gene matches. Germline values: CDR1 SGDLS, CDR2 YYNGEE. CDR3 length: 16 residues. This chain's CDR3 is CASSGTSRDSQETQYF. The CDR3 nucleotides read TGTGCCAGCAGCGGAACAAGCCGGGACAGCCAAGAGACCCAGTACTTC.

V usage is TRBV29-1 and J usage is TRBJ2-1, with a weak D call TRBD2 (5 bases). Germline CDR1 reads SQVTM; CDR2 reads ANQGSEA. The length of the CDR3 is 12 residues. Trimming cost V 7 bases and J 8 bases, with 15 bases left between them. CDR3 coding DNA: TGCAGCGCCTCAGAGGGAATCGATGAGCAGTTCTTC. This codes for CSASEGIDEQFF.

This clone has more than one count but fewer than ten. The rearrangement joins TRBV7-9 to TRBJ2-4, with TRBD2 matching 7 bases. The CDR3 contains 11 residues. Germline CDR1 reads SEHNR; CDR2 reads FQNEAQ (reference sequence). The chain's CDR3 is CACGGGNIQYF. DNA of the CDR3: TGTGCTTGCGGGGGAGGAAACATTCAGTACTTC.

The V and J genes are TRBV2 and TRBJ2-7, with D possibly matching TRBD1 (5 bases). The CDR3 consists of 13 residues. The germline V and J ends were trimmed by 6 bases and 2 bases, with 11 bases remaining between them. Germline CDR1 SNHLY, CDR2 FYNNEI. The CDR3 sequence: CASRDHRPYEQYF. CDR3 bases: TGTGCCAGCAGGGATCACAGGCCCTACGAGCAGTACTTC.

The gene calls are TRBV9 and TRBJ2-2; 14 nucleotides agree with TRBD2. Trimming removed 0 bases from V and 9 bases from J; junction bases left unmatched: 7. The CDR3 contains 17 residues. Per germline, CDR1 SGDLS and CDR2 YYNGEE. For the CDR3, the DNA is TGTGCCAGCAGCGTAGACGGGGGACTAGCGGGAGAACGGGAGCTGTTTTTT. Translation gives CASSVDGGLAGERELFF.

The chain links TRBV30 to TRBJ2-1; 8 nucleotides match TRBD2. The CDR3 sequence is 16 residues long. CDR1 and CDR2 from the germline V gene are GTSNPN and SVGIG (reference sequence). V lost 8 bases and J lost 6; bases outside the gene matches: 18. CDR3 sequence: CAGKPTSSGSTNEQFF. Here the CDR3 DNA reads TGTGCCGGGAAACCCACCTCCAGCGGGAGTACCAATGAGCAGTTCTTC.

V and J are TRBV30 and TRBJ2-2; no reliable D call. V lost 0 bases, J lost 3 bases, and 8 bases lay in between. Germline V gives CDR1 GTSNPN, CDR2 SVGIG (reference sequence). This CDR3 region has 14 residues. The chain's CDR3 is CAWSVRQDTGELFF. DNA of the CDR3: TGTGCCTGGAGTGTAAGGCAGGACACCGGGGAGCTGTTTTTT.

CDR3 sequence: CASSQVRQGQETQYF. The DNA of the CDR3 is TGTGCCAGCAGCCAGGTTAGACAGGGCCAAGAGACCCAGTACTTC. The V gene is TRBV4-2, the J gene TRBJ2-5; 7 positions match TRBD1. The germline CDR1 and CDR2 sequences are LGHNA and YNFKEQ. The CDR3 is 15 residues long. V was pared by 3 bases and J by 1 base, with 5 bases of the junction left unmatched.

This clone was seen a few times. This sequence joins TRBV6-5 and TRBJ2-7; D call uncertain. Looked up from germline, CDR1 is MNHEY and CDR2 is SVGAGI. V gave up 2 bases and J gave up 5 bases, with 13 bases separating them. This CDR3 contains 14 residues. Here the CDR3 reads CASSYVVRTNEQYF. The DNA of the CDR3 is TGTGCCAGCAGTTACGTTGTCAGAACCAACGAGCAGTACTTC.

This clone was picked up a small number of times. Other DNA sequences within the sample encode an identical CDR3. The J gene is TRBJ1-5, the V gene TRBV29-1; weak D call: TRBD1 (5 bases). In germline, CDR1 is SQVTM, CDR2 ANQGSEA. The CDR3 totals 13 residues. V dropped 7 bases and J dropped 2 bases, with 12 bases sitting between them. The CDR3 bases are TGCAGCGCTGGGACCGGGGGCAATCAGCCCCAGCATTTT. Translation gives CSAGTGGNQPQHF.

V gene TRBV6-5 combines with J gene TRBJ2-4; possibly TRBD2 for D (5 bases). Germline CDR1 MNHEY, CDR2 SVGAGI. The CDR3 spans 15 residues. With 6 bases removed from V and 1 base from J, the gap between germline ends came to 13 bases. In DNA form, the CDR3 reads TGTGCCAGCAGCGCGGGCCAGAGGGCCAAAAACATTCAGTACTTC. It specifies CASSAGQRAKNIQYF.

The genes are TRBV15 and TRBJ2-1, with 10 bases matching TRBD2. The junction had 7 bases not matched to a gene; V was cut back by 4 bases and J by 4 bases. CDR3 length equals 16 residues. Germline-derived CDR1 and CDR2 are LNHNV and YYDKDF (reference sequence). The chain's CDR3 is CATSKERTSGYNEQFF. The CDR3 bases are TGTGCCACCAGCAAAGAGAGGACTAGCGGATACAATGAGCAGTTCTTC.

This sequence joins TRBV27 and TRBJ2-1; 7 positions match TRBD2. The CDR3 contains 15 residues. The germline gives CDR1 MNHEY, CDR2 SMNVEV (reference sequence). The ends lost 5 bases at V and 1 base at J; junction bases unmatched: 5. This chain's CDR3 is CASSLSGLSYNEQFF. In nucleotides, the CDR3 is TGTGCCAGCAGTCTTAGCGGGCTTTCCTACAATGAGCAGTTCTTC.

This clone occurred many times. This chain uses TRBV23-1 with TRBJ1-1; unclear D gene. TRBV23-1 is marked as an open reading frame, function uncertain. Deletions cut 5 bases from V and 11 bases from J, with 12 bases between. This CDR3 is 11 amino acids long. The DNA of the CDR3 is TGCGCCAGCAGTTTTTCGCACCGTGCTTTCTTT. Its protein product is CASSFSHRAFF.

The chain links TRBV5-1 to TRBJ2-7, with D possibly TRBD2 on 6 matching bases. Germline V gives CDR1 SGHRS, CDR2 YFSETQ. The CDR3 has 13 amino acids. Trimming pared 3 bases from V and 2 bases from J, leaving 9 bases between. The CDR3 DNA reads as TGCGCCAGCAGCTCCGGGGGAGCCTACGAGCAGTACTTC. This sequence encodes CASSSGGAYEQYF. Full variable domain (missing parts from reference TRBV5-1 and TRBJ2-7): KAGVTQTPRYLIKTRGQQVTLSCSPISGHRSVSWYQQTPGQGLQFLFEYFSETQRNKGNFPGRFSGRQFSNSRSEMNVSTLELGDSALYLCASSSGGAYEQYFGPGTRLTVT.

There are a few counts of this clone. The chain uses TRBV7-6 and TRBJ2-1; D is unresolved. V dropped 8 bases and J dropped 5 bases, with 4 bases sitting between them. Germline values: CDR1 SGHVS, CDR2 FNYEAQ. This CDR3 has 10 residues. The CDR3 nucleotides read TGTGCCAGCGCCAACAATGAGCAGTTCTTC. As protein: CASANNEQFF.

This clone was counted between two and nine times. This rearrangement joins TRBV11-2 to TRBJ2-5; D gene unclear. The last part of the DNA fits TRBJ2-7 better; the J call may be wrong. This CDR3 region has 14 residues. Germline V gene lookup returns CDR1 SGHAT and CDR2 FQNNGV. CDR3 amino acids: CASSSSVTSYEQYF. The CDR3 DNA reads as TGTGCCAGCAGCTCCTCGGTGACCTCCTACGAGCAGTACTTC.

In this sample, this clone turned up a few times. V is TRBV7-3 and J is TRBJ2-7; D possibly matches TRBD1 or TRBD2 (5 bases each). The V end lost 2 bases, the J end lost 7 bases, and 12 bases lay between the germline ends. Germline V gene sequence: CDR1 SGHTA, CDR2 FQGTGA. The CDR3 totals 13 residues. CDR3 sequence (DNA): TGTGCCAGCAGCTTACAAGGGGCGGGTGAGCAGTACTTC. Protein product: CASSLQGAGEQYF.

This clone was detected once. The J gene is TRBJ1-2, the V gene TRBV29-1, with TRBD1 matching over 8 bases. Per germline, CDR1 SQVTM and CDR2 ANQGSEA. J gave up 8 bases and V 4 bases, and 15 bases lay outside the gene matches. This CDR3 comprises 15 residues. The CDR3 bases are TGCAGCGTTGCTACTCCACCGGGACAGGAGCTGGGCTACACCTTC. Translated: CSVATPPGQELGYTF.

J is TRBJ1-2 and V is TRBV25-1; 7 nucleotides match TRBD1. There are 13 residues in the CDR3. The junction had 4 bases not matched to a gene; V was cut back by 3 bases and J by 6 bases. CDR1 and CDR2 (germline): MGHDK, SYGVNS. The DNA of the CDR3 is TGTGCCAGCAGTGAGGGACAGTGGGATGGCTACACCTTC. It specifies CASSEGQWDGYTF.

The chain couples TRBV29-1 to TRBJ1-2; 10 bases are a match to TRBD1. The CDR3 is 13 residues long. Germline CDR1 and CDR2: SQVTM and ANQGSEA. V shed 6 bases, J shed 4 bases, and the junction held 5 bases outside the gene matches. CDR3 nucleotide sequence: TGCAGCGTCGGACAGGGGGAGGGCTATGGCTACACCTTC. Protein product: CSVGQGEGYGYTF.

In its sample, this clone was seen a few times. The V gene is TRBV18, the J gene TRBJ2-5, with 14 bases lining up with TRBD2. Germline V lookup: CDR1 KGHSH, CDR2 LQKENI. Germline trimming cut 8 bases from V and 4 bases from J; bases unmatched to any gene: 6. CDR3 length equals 15 residues. In DNA form, the CDR3 reads TGTGCCAGCCATCCGGGACTAGCGGGAGCAGAGACCCAGTACTTC. It translates to CASHPGLAGAETQYF. Drawing the rest from reference TRBV18 and TRBJ2-5, the complete variable domain is NAGVMQNPRHLVRRRGQEARLRCSPMKGHSHVYWYRQLPEEGLKFMVYLQKENIIDESGMPKERFSAEFPKEGPSILRIQQVVRGDSAAYFCASHPGLAGAETQYFGPGTRLLVL.